A single sample gave rise to the 5 T cell receptor beta chains below, sequenced in a study of Ad26.COV2.S vaccination and SARS-CoV-2 variants. Treatment indicated: approximately 18 received Ad26.COV2.S at low or high dose, single or two shots; roughly 5 received placebo; per-sample allocation not given. Day 63 after the first vaccine or placebo injection was the time point for sampling. TCRdb's copy holds only in-frame clones and misses some; the assay was immunoSEQ multiplex PCR. The sample comprises around 300,000 clones, about 88% of which are singletons, and about 10% rests with the top ten. Sequencing was performed on peripheral blood, taken in a trial of Ad26.COV2.S vaccine versus placebo. The receptors were gathered from a person between 18 and 65 years old who received the Ad26.COV2.S COVID-19 vaccine or a placebo.

The chain uses TRBV7-3 and TRBJ2-1, with 10 bases fitting TRBD2. Trimming cost V 6 bases and J 1 base; bases outside gene matches: 3. The CDR3 is made up of 15 amino acids. Germline-derived CDR1 and CDR2 are SGHTA and FQGTGA. CDR3 bases: TGTGCCAGCAGTATGGGACTAGCGTCCTACAATGAGCAGTTCTTC. This translates into CASSMGLASYNEQFF.

CDR3 sequence: CAWTGEVYGYTF. Here the CDR3 DNA reads TGTGCCTGGACTGGGGAGGTGTATGGCTACACCTTC. The chain carries TRBV30 and TRBJ1-2; D is unclear. This CDR3 is built from 12 residues. The V gene lost 4 bases and the J gene lost 5 bases, with 11 bases spanning the gap. CDR1 and CDR2 from the germline V gene are GTSNPN and SVGIG (reference sequence).

The V call is TRBV5-5, the J call TRBJ1-3; D is possibly TRBD1 (6 bases). The CDR3 extends over 14 amino acids. V was clipped by 4 bases and J by 4 bases, with 12 bases between them. Per the germline V gene, CDR1 is SGHKS and CDR2 is YYEKEE (reference sequence). This chain's CDR3 is CASSPTGYGNTIYF. The CDR3 nucleotides read TGTGCCAGCAGCCCGACAGGATACGGAAACACCATATATTTT.

The rearrangement joins TRBV6-2 or TRBV6-3 to TRBJ2-7, with TRBD1 matching 9 bases. The V gene end was trimmed by 5 bases and the J gene end by 7 bases; junction bases not matched to a gene: 6. CDR1 is MNHEY and CDR2 is SVGEGT in the germline V gene. There are 13 residues in the CDR3. In DNA form, the CDR3 reads TGTGCCAGCAGTAAAACAGGGGGCGGGGAGCAGTACTTC. Encoded protein: CASSKTGGGEQYF.

This clone was counted once. V and J are TRBV28 and TRBJ2-1, with D possibly being TRBD2 (6 bases). Trimming left V 5 bases short and J 1 base short, with 15 bases between. The CDR3 extends over 16 amino acids. The germline gives CDR1 MDHEN, CDR2 SYDVKM. In DNA, the CDR3 is TGTGCCAGCAGTACATTCCTCGGGAGTTCCTACAATGAGCAGTTCTTC. Protein: CASSTFLGSSYNEQFF.